This T cell receptor (beta chain) was captured in a study of vaccination effects on CD4 cells after COVID-19. The data were produced by immunoSEQ multiplex PCR, yet TCRdb's version contains in-frame clones alone and is incomplete. The sample contains around 53,000 clones, 76% of which appear only once. Germline V lookup: CDR1 SGHNT, CDR2 YENEEA. The V end was cut by 1 base, the J end by 6 bases, with 10 bases between. The CDR3 covers 14 residues. Viral peptide pools were used in the ViraFEST assay to expand antigen-specific CD4+ T cells, and sequencing came afterward. After about 10 days in culture, the CD4+ T cells were isolated. The person was diagnosed with PCR-confirmed SARS-CoV-2 infection between March and December 2020. Note on this clone: What it recognizes is unknown.

This sequence was found in a human donor who had a prior SARS-CoV-2 infection. The chain combines TRBV11-3 with TRBJ2-1; D possibly uses TRBD1 or TRBD2 (5 bases each). The sequencing used CD4+ T cells from PBMCs cultured with HIV peptides, collected before COVID-19 vaccination. Subset of the sample: HIV-1 Nef peptide pool negative control/reference culture. CDR3 in DNA: TGTGCCAGCAGCTTAGGGGGGATCACCAATGAGCAGTTCTTC. Translation: CASSLGGITNEQFF. Complete variable domain (other parts from reference TRBV11-3 and TRBJ2-1): EAGVVQSPRYKIIEKKQPVAFWCNPISGHNTLYWYLQNLGQGPELLIRYENEEAVDDSQLPKDRFSAERLKGVDSTLKIQPAELGDSAVYLCASSLGGITNEQFFGPGTRLTVL.